This TCR beta chain was sequenced in a study of regulatory T cells in long-lasting Graves disease. General observations from the study: Among samples with persistent disease, TRBV28, TRBJ1-2 and TRBJ2-5 were favored.

HTBI primers from iRepertoire and Arm-PCR of CDR3 regions yielded the TCR beta libraries. A single record per CDR3 protein comes from TCRdb applying MiXCR to the multiplex PCR reads. The sample lists a few hundred thousand distinct CDR3 sequences, roughly a fifth seen once, with roughly three fifths in the top ten. V was cut by 2 bases and J by 7 bases, with 9 bases left in between. Germline V gene lookup returns CDR1 SGDLS and CDR2 YYNGEE. This CDR3 is 13 amino acids long. Regarding time point: persistent/refractory GD, antithyroid drugs over 5 years with positive TRAb. Extracted RNA from PBMCs served as the source of the TCR library. Of note for this clonotype: As yet, its antigen is unknown.

Specimen: peripheral blood mononuclear cells (PBMCs), collected when the disease was refractory, from a patient treated with antithyroid drugs. This receptor was identified in a female donor with Graves disease. This chain joins TRBV9 and TRBJ2-2, with D possibly TRBD1 on 5 matching bases. The DNA for the CDR3 is TGTGCCAGCAGCGTCAGGGATGGCGGGGAGCTGTTTTTT. Protein: CASSVRDGGELFF.